This paragraph covers one TCR beta chain sequence. Its matching antigen is unknown. The data derive from a study of cytomegalovirus exposure and HLA in healthy donors. Whole-study context: Of the donors genotyped, some 400 in all, 75% to 85% fell in the Caucasian-associated ancestry cluster. Regarding the study as a whole: Among the most significant clusters, several appeared linked to common viral pathogens in a later analysis.

This PCR relied on a set of 60 Vbeta primers and 13 Jbeta primers. Clones were sequenced by immunoSEQ multiplex PCR, and TCRdb holds only the in-frame ones, with some missing. In the table there are more than 110,000 clones, 70% to 90% of which are singletons. After removal of 5 bases from V and 0 bases from J, the junction contained 11 bases not matched to a gene. From germline, CDR1 is SEHNR and CDR2 FQNEAQ (reference sequence). The CDR3 sequence is 18 residues long. The sample consisted of PBMCs. The source is a man over 45 in good health and CMV-seronegative. This sequence joins TRBV7-9 and TRBJ2-1; 9 bases match TRBD2. CDR3: CASSPRTPGLASYNEQFF. The CDR3 coding sequence is TGTGCCAGCAGCCCACGGACACCGGGACTAGCCTCCTACAATGAGCAGTTCTTC.